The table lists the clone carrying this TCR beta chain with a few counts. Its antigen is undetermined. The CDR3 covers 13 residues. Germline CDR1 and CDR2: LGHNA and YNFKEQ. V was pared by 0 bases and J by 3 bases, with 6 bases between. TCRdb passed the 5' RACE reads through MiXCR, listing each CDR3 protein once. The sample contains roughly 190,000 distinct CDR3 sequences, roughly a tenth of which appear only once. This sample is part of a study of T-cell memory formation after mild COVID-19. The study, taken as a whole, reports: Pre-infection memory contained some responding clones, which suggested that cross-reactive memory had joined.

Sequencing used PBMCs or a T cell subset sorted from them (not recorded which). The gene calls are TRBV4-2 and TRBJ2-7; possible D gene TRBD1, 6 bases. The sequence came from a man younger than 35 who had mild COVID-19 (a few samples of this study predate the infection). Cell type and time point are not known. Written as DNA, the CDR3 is TGTGCCAGCAGCCAAGACAGGGGCTACGAGCAGTACTTC. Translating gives CASSQDRGYEQYF.